The 17 T cell receptor beta chains below come from one sample, sequenced in a study of cytomegalovirus exposure and HLA in healthy donors. In the PCR, 60 Vbeta and 13 Jbeta primers were used. The table came from immunoSEQ multiplex PCR; TCRdb's copy has only in-frame clones and leaves some out. In the table there are 60,000 to 75,000 clones, 65% to 75% of which are singletons. Sequenced: PBMCs. These receptors were taken from a woman between 55 and 75 years old in good health and CMV-seropositive.

The chain combines TRBV7-8 with TRBJ2-7; TRBD2 aligns across 14 bases. This CDR3 has 17 amino acids. V lost 6 bases, J lost 1 base, and 8 bases stayed unmatched. In germline, CDR1 is SGHVS, CDR2 FQNEAQ. CDR3 coding DNA: TGTGCCAGCAGGGAGGGACTAGCGGGGGAACTTTCCTACGAGCAGTACTTC. It encodes CASREGLAGELSYEQYF.

The gene calls are TRBV5-1 and TRBJ2-1, with 12 bases fitting TRBD2. Germline V lookup: CDR1 SGHRS, CDR2 YFSETQ. Trimming cost V 3 bases and J 5 bases; bases outside gene matches: 9. The CDR3 extends over 17 amino acids. The CDR3 loop reads CASSSRLAGVLNNEQFF. CDR3 nucleotides: TGCGCCAGCAGCTCGAGACTAGCGGGAGTTTTGAACAATGAGCAGTTCTTC.

This clone was observed a handful of times. The J gene is TRBJ2-2, the V gene TRBV30, with a possible D match to TRBD2 (5 bases). Germline V lookup: CDR1 GTSNPN, CDR2 SVGIG (reference sequence). This CDR3 has 13 residues. Trimming cost V 5 bases and J 17 bases, with 24 bases left between them. DNA of the CDR3: TGTGCCTGGGATGTCCCGGAGACCGGGGAGTTTTTTTTT. It codes for CAWDVPETGEFFF. Based on the CDR3 plus reference TRBV30 and TRBJ2-2, the full variable domain is SQTIHQWPATLVQPVGSPLSLECTVEGTSNPNLYWYRQAAGRGLQLLFYSVGIGQISSEVPQNLSASRPQDRQFILSSKKLLLSDSGFYLCAWDVPETGEFFFGEGSRLTVL.

The chain links TRBV4-1 to TRBJ2-7, with 10 bases aligning to TRBD1. Germline trimming cut 1 base from V and 3 bases from J; bases unmatched to any gene: 6. There are 16 residues in the CDR3. The germline V gene has CDR1 MGHRA and CDR2 YSYEKL. The CDR3 nucleotides are TGCGCCAGCAGCCAAGTTACGCGGGACAGGGGCTACGAGCAGTACTTC. Residues: CASSQVTRDRGYEQYF.

The chain is built from TRBV7-2 and TRBJ1-2, with TRBD1 matching 8 bases. The CDR3 sequence is 14 residues long. Germline CDR1 is SGHTA and CDR2 is FQGNSA. V lost 6 bases, J lost 9 bases, and 12 bases stayed unmatched. As DNA, the CDR3 is TGTGCCAGCAGTTCACAGGGGACAGGAAGGAGCTACACCTTC. Protein sequence: CASSSQGTGRSYTF.

The CDR3 coding sequence is TGTGCCAGCAGTGAAAGAGGGAACGAGCAGTACTTC. It is translated as CASSERGNEQYF. The chain uses TRBV2 and TRBJ2-7, with D perhaps matching TRBD2 (5 bases). Germline CDR1 SNHLY, CDR2 FYNNEI. The CDR3 has 12 residues. V was clipped by 2 bases and J by 5 bases, with 7 bases between them.

This clone was seen more than once but under ten times. The gene calls are TRBV7-8 and TRBJ1-6; D gene ambiguous. CDR3 length equals 16 residues. Trimming left V 3 bases short and J 6 bases short, with 15 bases between. Germline CDR1 reads SGHVS; CDR2 reads FQNEAQ. The CDR3 region is CASSFSGFEGNSPLHF. The CDR3, as DNA: TGTGCCAGCAGCTTCTCCGGGTTCGAGGGTAATTCACCCCTCCACTTT.

The chain couples TRBV5-1 to TRBJ2-7; TRBD2 aligns across 10 bases. The V segment lost 4 bases and the J segment 3 bases; nucleotides outside the gene matches: 7. Germline V CDR1 and CDR2: SGHRS, YFSETQ. CDR3 length: 15 amino acids. Here the CDR3 reads CASSPGTSANYEQYF. The CDR3 coding sequence is TGCGCCAGCAGCCCAGGGACTAGCGCAAACTACGAGCAGTACTTC.

The CDR3 nucleotides are TGTGCCAGCAGTTCAATTGGGGCAGGGGCCCTCGGCACTGAAGCTTTCTTT. As protein: CASSSIGAGALGTEAFF. The chain couples TRBV28 to TRBJ1-1; a weak D match, TRBD1 (6 bases). Trimming took 4 bases from V and 4 from J, leaving 22 bases between them. Germline-derived CDR1 and CDR2 are MDHEN and SYDVKM. The CDR3 consists of 17 residues.

This clone appeared a single time. This chain's CDR3 is CASSPVGALANYGYTF. CDR3 DNA sequence: TGTGCCAGCAGCCCGGTGGGGGCTCTAGCTAACTATGGCTACACCTTC. V and J are TRBV7-9 and TRBJ1-2; a weak D match, TRBD1 (6 bases). Germline values: CDR1 SEHNR, CDR2 FQNEAQ (reference sequence). The ends were cut back, 5 bases at V and 0 bases at J, with 16 bases in the middle. The CDR3 extends over 16 amino acids. The full variable domain, its missing parts supplied by reference TRBV7-9 and TRBJ1-2, is DTGVSQNPRHKITKRGQNVTFRCDPISEHNRLYWYRQTLGQGPEFLTYFQNEAQLEKSRLLSDRFSAERPKGSFSTLEIQRTEQGDSAMYLCASSPVGALANYGYTFGSGTRLTVV.

In its sample, this clone ranks as medium-sized. The chain has TRBV5-1 and TRBJ1-2; D may be TRBD1 (6 bases). The CDR3 has 15 residues. CDR1 is SGHRS and CDR2 is YFSETQ in the germline V gene. V was clipped by 0 bases and J by 2 bases, with 11 bases between them. CDR3 region: CASSLVPDSNYGYTF. In DNA form, the CDR3 reads TGCGCCAGCAGCTTGGTCCCGGACAGCAACTATGGCTACACCTTC.

This sequence joins TRBV7-9 and TRBJ1-2; 10 bases are shared with TRBD1. This CDR3 has 12 amino acids. The germline V gene has CDR1 SEHNR and CDR2 FQNEAQ (reference sequence). The junction had 2 bases not matched to a gene; V was cut back by 5 bases and J by 8 bases. CDR3 DNA sequence: TGTGCCAGCAGCCGGGACAGGGGCGGCTACACCTTC. Its protein product is CASSRDRGGYTF.

CDR3 sequence: CASRDGSGGRETQYF. DNA of the CDR3: TGTGCCAGTAGAGATGGGAGCGGGGGGAGGGAGACCCAGTACTTC. The genes are TRBV19 and TRBJ2-5; 9 bases agree with TRBD2. The V gene's germline CDR1 is LNHDA and CDR2 SQIVND (reference sequence). The CDR3 is made up of 15 amino acids. V was pared by 6 bases and J by 5 bases, with 10 bases of the junction left unmatched. Complete variable domain (other parts from reference TRBV19 and TRBJ2-5): DGGITQSPKYLFRKEGQNVTLSCEQNLNHDAMYWYRQDPGQGLRLIYYSQIVNDFQKGDIAEGYSVSREKKESFPLTVTSAQKNPTAFYLCASRDGSGGRETQYFGPGTRLLVL.

V usage is TRBV11-3 and J usage is TRBJ2-5; 7 nucleotides line up with TRBD2. There are 15 residues in the CDR3. Trimming at V came to 2 bases and at J to 5 bases, leaving 8 bases not matched to a gene. Germline CDR1 and CDR2: SGHNT and YENEEA. The CDR3, as DNA: TGTGCCAGCAGCTTACAAGGCGGGAGAGGTGAGACCCAGTACTTC. Translating it yields CASSLQGGRGETQYF.

V usage is TRBV6-1 and J usage is TRBJ1-2, with D possibly being TRBD1 (5 bases). Trimming left V 4 bases short and J 5 bases short, with 17 bases between. The CDR3 has 15 amino acids. In germline, CDR1 is MNHNS, CDR2 SASEGT. The DNA for the CDR3 is TGTGCCAGCAGTGTGGTCCACTCAGGGTCATATGGCTACACCTTC. Translating it yields CASSVVHSGSYGYTF.

Comments on this clone: A junction end diverges from the germline sequence, so it may reflect a read error. V is TRBV7-7 and J is TRBJ2-3; D may be TRBD2 (6 bases). The CDR3 is 15 amino acids. The germline CDR1 and CDR2 sequences are SSHAT and FNYEAQ (reference sequence). The CDR3 bases are TGTGCTAGCAGCCTTCGGGGGACTAGCACAGATACGCAGTATTTT. Translating it yields CASSLRGTSTDTQYF.

The chain is built from TRBV5-3 and TRBJ2-5; D unclear. TRBV5-3 is assigned to the ORF class and has an uncertain function. CDR3 size: 11 residues. Trimming left V 5 bases short and J 3 bases short, with 5 bases between. CDR3 bases: TGTGCCAGAAGTTTCGAAGAGACCCAGTACTTC. Protein product: CARSFEETQYF.